The 2 T cell receptor beta chains reported below all come from one sample, sequenced in a study of T cells in Graves' hyperthyroidism and ophthalmopathy. RNA transcripts served as the template for amplifying TCR beta CDR3 regions. Carried out on the TCR CDR3, a first-round RT-PCR used the HTBI primer set. TCRdb analysed the multiplex PCR reads with MiXCR anew, one entry per CDR3 protein. Of roughly 500,000 distinct CDR3 sequences listed, more than 45% are singletons. Sequencing input: peripheral blood or thyroid tissue (not recorded which). The receptors come from an adult woman with Graves' disease, either hyperthyroidism or ophthalmopathy (not recorded which).

The sample holds many counts of this clonotype. The CDR3 spells CASSLDNRVAEPYEQYF. In DNA form, the CDR3 reads TGCGCCAGCAGCTTGGATAACAGGGTCGCGGAACCTTACGAGCAGTACTTC. This chain links TRBV5-1 with TRBJ2-7; perhaps TRBD1 as D (6 bases). Germline CDR1 is SGHRS and CDR2 is YFSETQ. The CDR3 is 17 amino acids. The V gene lost 0 bases and the J gene lost 4 bases, with 20 bases spanning the gap.

This clonotype has just one count. The rearrangement links TRBV20-1 to TRBJ2-5, with 9 bases matching TRBD1. Germline CDR1 reads DFQATT; CDR2 reads SNEGSKA (reference sequence). J was trimmed by 3 bases and V by 3 bases; bases with no gene match: 2. The CDR3 length is 13 residues. The CDR3 reads CSASRTGEETQYF. The CDR3 nucleotides read TGCAGTGCTAGTAGGACAGGGGAAGAGACCCAGTACTTC.